This record looks at one TCR beta chain sequence and its context. Antigen: not known. A multiplex PCR was run with 60 Vbeta primers and 13 Jbeta primers. This table comes from immunoSEQ multiplex PCR, and its TCRdb copy is limited to in-frame clones, with some not included. The sample holds 150,000 to 200,000 clones, about 76% seen once. The sample comes from a study of cytomegalovirus exposure and HLA in healthy donors. Study outcomes and limitations: Roughly even sequencing depth across donors was the assumption behind the presence/absence analyses. Sequencing had likely introduced a cluster of highly shared sequence variants as an artifact. Accurate prediction of most subjects' HLA-A and HLA-B alleles from TCR beta sequences was reported.

The CDR3 is 16 residues long. The germline gives CDR1 SEHNR, CDR2 FQNEAQ (reference sequence). J gave up 1 base and V 5 bases, and 7 bases lay outside the gene matches. The chain joins TRBV7-9 to TRBJ2-7; 11 positions agree with TRBD1. Material for sequencing was PBMCs. The TCR comes from a woman aged 45-65 years in good health and CMV-seronegative. CDR3 sequence: CASSPRTGGWSYEQYF. The CDR3 nucleotides read TGTGCCAGCAGCCCTAGGACAGGGGGCTGGTCCTACGAGCAGTACTTC.